These 4 T cell receptor beta chains originate from one sample sequenced in a study of T cell responses to AZD1222 COVID-19 vaccine. Libraries were prepared by immunoSEQ multiplex PCR; TCRdb keeps only in-frame clonotypes and omits some of them. The sample lists 130,000 or so clones, about 85% occurring once. The sample in question was peripheral blood, obtained 28 days after the second AZD1222 dose. Source of these receptors: an adult who received the AZD1222 COVID-19 vaccine.

This chain joins TRBV23-1 and TRBJ2-7; possible D gene TRBD1, 6 bases. TRBV23-1 carries the ORF label, with uncertain function. V lost 6 bases to trimming and J lost 4 bases, with 25 bases between them. CDR3 length equals 17 residues. The CDR3 loop reads CASSPPSRRRTVYEQYF. The DNA for the CDR3 is TGCGCCAGCAGCCCCCCCTCCCGCCGCAGGACAGTGTACGAGCAGTACTTC.

V usage is TRBV5-1 and J usage is TRBJ2-1, with a weak D call TRBD2 (5 bases). Deletions cut 2 bases from V and 6 bases from J, with 6 bases between. The germline CDR1 and CDR2 sequences are SGHRS and YFSETQ. This CDR3 comprises 12 residues. CDR3 sequence: CASSLGLNEQFF. The CDR3 DNA reads TGCGCCAGCAGCTTAGGACTCAATGAGCAGTTCTTC.

The chain joins TRBV14 to TRBJ1-1, with a possible D match to TRBD1 (5 bases). The CDR3 is 12 residues long. Germline V lookup: CDR1 SGHDN, CDR2 FVKESK. V gave up 3 bases and J gave up 9 bases, with 11 bases separating them. This chain's CDR3 is CASSHYGTQAFF. CDR3 DNA sequence: TGTGCCAGCAGCCATTACGGGACGCAAGCTTTCTTT.

CDR3 in amino acids: CASSRGETRLNEKLFF. The CDR3 bases are TGTGCCAGCAGCCGCGGGGAGACCCGCCTGAATGAAAAACTGTTTTTT. The chain has TRBV5-5 and TRBJ1-4; D not certain. Per germline, CDR1 SGHKS and CDR2 YYEKEE (reference sequence). This CDR3 spans 16 amino acids. Trimming left V 4 bases short and J 5 bases short, with 18 bases between.